This passage covers 14 T cell receptor beta chains from one sample sequenced in a study of T cell responses to AZD1222 COVID-19 vaccine. The assay was immunoSEQ multiplex PCR, and TCRdb's table has in-frame clones only and misses some. The repertoire holds 120,000 or so clones, with around 90% as singletons. Sample: peripheral blood, taken 28 days after the second AZD1222 dose. Receptor source: an adult who received the AZD1222 COVID-19 vaccine.

The V and J genes are TRBV15 and TRBJ2-2; TRBD1 or TRBD2 may be the D gene (6 bases each). This CDR3 region has 18 residues. Germline V gene data show CDR1 as LNHNV and CDR2 as YYDKDF (reference sequence). Trimming cost V 4 bases and J 4 bases, with 22 bases left between them. The CDR3 is CATSNRFGGLVSTGELFF. In DNA form, the CDR3 reads TGTGCCACCAGCAACCGGTTTGGGGGGCTGGTTAGCACCGGGGAGCTGTTTTTT.

This clone has only a few counts. The same CDR3 can be traced to other DNA sequences in this sample. DNA of the CDR3: TGTGCCAGCAGCTTGGACAGGGGGCCTGGCTACACCTTC. It specifies CASSLDRGPGYTF. This chain joins TRBV5-5 and TRBJ1-2; 9 nucleotides agree with TRBD1. The CDR3 runs to 13 residues. CDR1 SGHKS and CDR2 YYEKEE come from the germline V gene (reference sequence). Unmatched junction bases numbered 1, after V lost 0 bases and J lost 7 bases.

The chain recombines TRBV11-2 with TRBJ1-2, with 8 bases matching TRBD1. From germline, CDR1 is SGHAT and CDR2 FQNNGV. V gave up 3 bases and J gave up 0 bases; unmatched junction bases: 3. This CDR3 has 15 amino acids. CDR3 sequence: CASSFTGGSNYGYTF. In nucleotides, the CDR3 is TGTGCCAGCAGCTTCACAGGGGGTTCTAACTATGGCTACACCTTC.

The chain recombines TRBV4-1 with TRBJ2-2; TRBD2 matches at 10 bases. The CDR3 totals 17 residues. Germline-derived CDR1 and CDR2 are MGHRA and YSYEKL. The J segment lost 6 bases and the V segment lost 1 base, leaving 8 bases of the junction unmatched. CDR3 bases: TGCGCCAGCAGCCAAGCTGTAAGCGGGAGGGTCCCCGGGGAGCTGTTTTTT. Translated: CASSQAVSGRVPGELFF.

This chain connects TRBV12-3 or TRBV12-4 to TRBJ2-7; D uncertain. Trimming cost V 3 bases and J 6 bases, with 12 bases left between them. The length of the CDR3 is 13 residues. CDR3 in amino acids: CASSFFRVSEQYF. The CDR3 coding sequence is TGTGCCAGCAGTTTTTTTAGAGTCTCCGAGCAGTACTTC.

The chain has TRBV5-1 and TRBJ1-2, with D possibly being TRBD1 (5 bases). Trimming removed 0 bases at V and 3 bases at J, with 12 bases between. The CDR3 has 15 amino acids. Germline loops: CDR1 SGHRS, CDR2 YFSETQ. In nucleotides, the CDR3 is TGCGCCAGCAGCTTGGTGATTGGCAGGGACTATGGCTACACCTTC. Its protein is CASSLVIGRDYGYTF.

The CDR3 here is CASSQVTGVNTEAFF. The DNA for the CDR3 is TGCGCCAGCAGCCAGGTGACAGGGGTGAACACTGAAGCTTTCTTT. The chain employs TRBV5-1 and TRBJ1-1; 8 positions agree with TRBD1. The CDR3 loop spans 15 amino acids. Per the germline V gene, CDR1 is SGHRS and CDR2 is YFSETQ. V was pared by 4 bases and J by 0 bases, with 5 bases of the junction left unmatched.

The chain carries TRBV28 and TRBJ1-1, with D uncertain. The CDR3 is 12 residues long. The V end was cut by 8 bases, the J end by 7 bases, with 14 bases between. Per the germline V gene, CDR1 is MDHEN and CDR2 is SYDVKM. Here the CDR3 reads CASLAPLGEAFF. The CDR3 DNA reads as TGTGCCAGCTTGGCCCCCTTGGGTGAAGCTTTCTTT. Full variable domain (missing parts from reference TRBV28 and TRBJ1-1): DVKVTQSSRYLVKRTGEKVFLECVQDMDHENMFWYRQDPGLGLRLIYFSYDVKMKEKGDIPEGYSVSREKKERFSLILESASTNQTSMYLCASLAPLGEAFFGQGTRLTVV.

This clone came up a few times. The chain employs TRBV11-2 and TRBJ2-2; 8 bases line up with TRBD1. The CDR3 runs to 16 residues. V gave up 4 bases and J gave up 4 bases; unmatched junction bases: 8. Per germline, CDR1 SGHAT and CDR2 FQNNGV. The CDR3 is CASSYPQGGTTGELFF. In nucleotides, the CDR3 is TGTGCCAGCAGCTACCCACAGGGGGGAACCACCGGGGAGCTGTTTTTT.

The rearrangement uses TRBV15 and TRBJ2-7; tentative D call: TRBD2 (6 bases). Trimming removed 3 bases at V and 0 bases at J, with 15 bases between. This CDR3 has 16 amino acids. Per germline, CDR1 LNHNV and CDR2 YYDKDF (reference sequence). CDR3 sequence reads: CATSSGRTEGSYEQYF. The CDR3 DNA follows: TGTGCCACCAGCAGTGGCAGAACGGAGGGCTCCTACGAGCAGTACTTC.

This clone was counted a few times. The chain links TRBV29-1 to TRBJ1-2; D uncertain. This CDR3 has 13 amino acids. V was pared by 0 bases and J by 8 bases, with 13 bases between. The germline CDR1 and CDR2 sequences are SQVTM and ANQGSEA. The CDR3 here is CSVEDYAGKGYTF. In DNA form, the CDR3 reads TGCAGCGTTGAAGATTATGCGGGGAAAGGCTACACCTTC.

A word on this clone: The identical CDR3 is also encoded by other nucleotide sequences in the sample. V and J are TRBV7-9 and TRBJ1-2; D gene unclear. The V and J ends lost 1 base and 0 bases respectively, with 6 bases between them. This CDR3 comprises 14 residues. Germline V gene sequence: CDR1 SEHNR, CDR2 FQNEAQ (reference sequence). CDR3 sequence: CASSLEETNYGYTF. CDR3 sequence (DNA): TGTGCCAGCAGCTTAGAAGAGACTAACTATGGCTACACCTTC.

The chain is built from TRBV21-1 and TRBJ2-2; the table's D call of TRBD1 was not tested on the DNA. TRBV21-1 is recorded as a pseudogene. The length of the CDR3 is 15 residues. The CDR3 coding sequence is TGTGCCAGCAGCACGGACAGGGGGAACACCGGGGAGCTGTTTTTT. Amino acids: CASSTDRGNTGELFF.

The CDR3 DNA follows: TGTGCCAGCAGTTCCATTGCCAGGGTGCAAGGCTACACCTTC. This encodes CASSSIARVQGYTF. This chain uses TRBV11-2 with TRBJ1-2; TRBD1 might be the D (5 bases). The germline CDR1 and CDR2 sequences are SGHAT and FQNNGV. Trimming shortened V by 6 bases and J by 8 bases, and 19 bases separated the two germline ends. This CDR3 comprises 14 residues. Together with reference TRBV11-2 and TRBJ1-2, the CDR3 gives the full variable domain: EAGVAQSPRYKIIEKRQSVAFWCNPISGHATLYWYQQILGQGPKLLIQFQNNGVVDDSQLPKDRFSAERLKGVDSTLKIQPAKLEDSAVYLCASSSIARVQGYTFGSGTRLTVV.